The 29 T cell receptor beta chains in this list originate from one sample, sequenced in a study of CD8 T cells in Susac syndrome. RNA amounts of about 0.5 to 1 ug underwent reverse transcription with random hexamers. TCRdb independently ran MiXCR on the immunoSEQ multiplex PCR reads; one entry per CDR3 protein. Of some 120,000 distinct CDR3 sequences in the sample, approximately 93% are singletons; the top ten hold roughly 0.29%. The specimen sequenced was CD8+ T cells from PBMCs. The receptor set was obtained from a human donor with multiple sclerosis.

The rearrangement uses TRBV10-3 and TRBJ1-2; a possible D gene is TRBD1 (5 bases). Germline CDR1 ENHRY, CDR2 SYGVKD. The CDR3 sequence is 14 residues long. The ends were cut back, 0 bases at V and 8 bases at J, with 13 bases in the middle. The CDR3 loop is CAISESWGVRGYTF. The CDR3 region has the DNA TGTGCCATCAGTGAGTCGTGGGGGGTGCGAGGCTACACCTTC.

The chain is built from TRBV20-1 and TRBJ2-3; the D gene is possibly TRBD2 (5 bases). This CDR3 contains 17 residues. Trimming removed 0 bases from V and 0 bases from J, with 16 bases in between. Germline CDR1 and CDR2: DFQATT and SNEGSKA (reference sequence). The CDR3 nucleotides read TGCAGTGCTAGAGAATGGTTTGTGGGAGCCAGCACAGATACGCAGTATTTT. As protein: CSAREWFVGASTDTQYF.

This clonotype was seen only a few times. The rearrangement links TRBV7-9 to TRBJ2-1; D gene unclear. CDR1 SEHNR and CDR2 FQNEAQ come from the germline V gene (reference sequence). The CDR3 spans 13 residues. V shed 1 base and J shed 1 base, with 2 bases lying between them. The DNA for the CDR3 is TGTGCCAGCAGCTTAGTTTCCTACAATGAGCAGTTCTTC. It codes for CASSLVSYNEQFF.

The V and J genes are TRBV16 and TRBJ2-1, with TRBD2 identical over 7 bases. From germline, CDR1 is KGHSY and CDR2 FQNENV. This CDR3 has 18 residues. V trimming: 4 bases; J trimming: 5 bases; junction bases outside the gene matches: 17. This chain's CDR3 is CASSPPPTAGLANNEQFF. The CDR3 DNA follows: TGTGCCAGCAGCCCACCCCCCACAGCGGGGCTAGCAAACAATGAGCAGTTCTTC.

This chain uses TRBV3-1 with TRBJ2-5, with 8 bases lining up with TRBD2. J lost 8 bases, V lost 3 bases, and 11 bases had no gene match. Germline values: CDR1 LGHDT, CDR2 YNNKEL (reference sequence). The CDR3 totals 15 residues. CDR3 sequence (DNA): TGTGCCAGCAGCCAGGCTAGCGGGCATGGGGAAACCCAGTACTTC. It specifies CASSQASGHGETQYF.

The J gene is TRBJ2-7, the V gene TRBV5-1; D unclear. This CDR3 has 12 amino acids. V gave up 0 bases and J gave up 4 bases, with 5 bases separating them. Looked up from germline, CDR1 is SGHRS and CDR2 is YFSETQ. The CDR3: CASSLVEYEQYF. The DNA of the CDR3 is TGCGCCAGCAGCTTGGTAGAATACGAGCAGTACTTC.

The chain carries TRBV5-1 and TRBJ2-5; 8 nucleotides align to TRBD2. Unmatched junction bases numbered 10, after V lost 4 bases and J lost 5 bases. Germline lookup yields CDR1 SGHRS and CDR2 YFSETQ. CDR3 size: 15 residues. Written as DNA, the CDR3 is TGCGCCAGCAGCCCAGTCGGGGGGGCAGTTGAGACCCAGTACTTC. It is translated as CASSPVGGAVETQYF.

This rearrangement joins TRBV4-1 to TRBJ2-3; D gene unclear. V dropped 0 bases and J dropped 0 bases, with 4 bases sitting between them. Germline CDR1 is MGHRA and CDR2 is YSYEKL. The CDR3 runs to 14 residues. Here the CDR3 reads CASSQDLSTDTQYF. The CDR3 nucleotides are TGCGCCAGCAGCCAAGACCTTAGCACAGATACGCAGTATTTT.

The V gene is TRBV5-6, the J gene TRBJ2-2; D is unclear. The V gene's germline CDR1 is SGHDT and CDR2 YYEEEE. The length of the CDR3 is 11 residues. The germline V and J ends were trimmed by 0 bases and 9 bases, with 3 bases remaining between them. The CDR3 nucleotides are TGTGCCAGCAGCTTGGGACGGGAGCTGTTTTTT. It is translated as CASSLGRELFF.

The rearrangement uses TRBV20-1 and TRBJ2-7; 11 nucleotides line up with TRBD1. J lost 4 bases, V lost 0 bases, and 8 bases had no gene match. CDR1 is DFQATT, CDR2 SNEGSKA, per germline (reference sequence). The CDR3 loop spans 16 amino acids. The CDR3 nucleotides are TGCAGTGCTAGAGAGGGGGGAGGACAGGGGGCATACGAGCAGTACTTC. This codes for CSAREGGGQGAYEQYF.

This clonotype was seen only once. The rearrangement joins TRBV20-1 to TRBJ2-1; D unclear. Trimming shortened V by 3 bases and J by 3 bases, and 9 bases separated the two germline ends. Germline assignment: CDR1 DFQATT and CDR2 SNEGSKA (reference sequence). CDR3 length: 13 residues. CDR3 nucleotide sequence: TGCAGTGCTAGTTCAGGTTACTACAATGAGCAGTTCTTC. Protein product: CSASSGYYNEQFF.

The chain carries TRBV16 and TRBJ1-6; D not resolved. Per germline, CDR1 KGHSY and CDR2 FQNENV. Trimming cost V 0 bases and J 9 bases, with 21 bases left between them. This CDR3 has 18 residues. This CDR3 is CASSQSLVGPPLGSPLHF. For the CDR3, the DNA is TGTGCCAGCAGCCAATCGTTAGTCGGGCCGCCCTTGGGTTCACCCCTCCACTTT.

This CDR3 is CSAAEVVAGYEQFF. The CDR3 nucleotides read TGCAGTGCTGCTGAGGTGGTAGCGGGGTATGAGCAGTTCTTC. This chain links TRBV20-1 with TRBJ2-1; 8 bases agree with TRBD2. Per germline, CDR1 DFQATT and CDR2 SNEGSKA (reference sequence). This CDR3 spans 14 amino acids. Trimming cost V 5 bases and J 8 bases; bases outside gene matches: 11.

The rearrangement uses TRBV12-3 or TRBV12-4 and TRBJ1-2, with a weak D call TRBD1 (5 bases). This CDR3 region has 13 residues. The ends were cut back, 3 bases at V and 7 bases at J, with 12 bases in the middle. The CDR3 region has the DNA TGTGCCAGCAGTTTCCCAGGAGGGGCTGGCTACACCTTC. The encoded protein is CASSFPGGAGYTF.

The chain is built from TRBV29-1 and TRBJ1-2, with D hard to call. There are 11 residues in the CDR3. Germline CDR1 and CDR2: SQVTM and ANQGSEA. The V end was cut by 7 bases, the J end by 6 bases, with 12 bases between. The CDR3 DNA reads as TGCAGCGATACCACCGAGAATGGCTACACCTTC. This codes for CSDTTENGYTF.

The CDR3 nucleotides read TGTGCCAGCAGCTTCGGCGGCCACATCACAGATACGCAGTATTTT. Its protein is CASSFGGHITDTQYF. The chain joins TRBV7-3 to TRBJ2-3; D is uncertain. The V gene's germline CDR1 is SGHTA and CDR2 FQGTGA. V was trimmed by 3 bases and J by 2 bases, leaving 12 bases between them. CDR3 length: 15 amino acids.

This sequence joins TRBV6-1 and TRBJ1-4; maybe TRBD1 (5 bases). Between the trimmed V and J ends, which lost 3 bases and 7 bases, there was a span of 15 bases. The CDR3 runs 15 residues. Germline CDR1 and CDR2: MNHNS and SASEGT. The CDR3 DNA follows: TGTGCCAGCAGTGACAGGACGGTGGGACGTGAAAAACTGTTTTTT. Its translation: CASSDRTVGREKLFF.

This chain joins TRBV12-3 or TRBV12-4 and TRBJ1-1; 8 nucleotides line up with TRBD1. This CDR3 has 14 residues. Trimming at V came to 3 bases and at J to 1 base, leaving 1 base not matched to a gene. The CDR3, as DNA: TGTGCCAGCAGTTTCGGGACAGGGAACACTGAAGCTTTCTTT. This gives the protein CASSFGTGNTEAFF.

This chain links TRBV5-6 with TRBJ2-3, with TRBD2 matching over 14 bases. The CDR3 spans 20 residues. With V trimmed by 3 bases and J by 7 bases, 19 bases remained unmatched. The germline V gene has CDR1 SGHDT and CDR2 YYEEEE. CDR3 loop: CASSSSPGLAGARIEYTQYF. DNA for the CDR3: TGTGCCAGCAGCTCCTCTCCGGGACTAGCGGGGGCAAGGATAGAGTATACGCAGTATTTT.

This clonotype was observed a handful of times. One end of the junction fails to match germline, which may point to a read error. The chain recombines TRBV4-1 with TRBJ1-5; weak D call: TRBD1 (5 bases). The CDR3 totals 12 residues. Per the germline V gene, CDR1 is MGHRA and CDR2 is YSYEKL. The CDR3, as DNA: TGTGCCAGCAGTCAGGGAAATCAGCCCCAGCATTTT. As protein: CASSQGNQPQHF.

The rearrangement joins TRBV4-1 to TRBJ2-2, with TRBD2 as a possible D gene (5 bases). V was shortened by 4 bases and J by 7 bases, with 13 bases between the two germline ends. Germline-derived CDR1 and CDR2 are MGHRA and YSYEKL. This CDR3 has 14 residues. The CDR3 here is CASSLVWEHGELFF. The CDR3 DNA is TGCGCCAGCAGCCTTGTTTGGGAGCACGGGGAGCTGTTTTTT.

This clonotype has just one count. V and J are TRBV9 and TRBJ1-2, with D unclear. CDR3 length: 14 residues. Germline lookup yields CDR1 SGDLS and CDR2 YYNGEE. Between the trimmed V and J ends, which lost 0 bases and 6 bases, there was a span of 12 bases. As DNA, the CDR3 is TGTGCCAGCAGCGTAGTTCCAGAGAGGAATGGCTACACCTTC. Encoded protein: CASSVVPERNGYTF.

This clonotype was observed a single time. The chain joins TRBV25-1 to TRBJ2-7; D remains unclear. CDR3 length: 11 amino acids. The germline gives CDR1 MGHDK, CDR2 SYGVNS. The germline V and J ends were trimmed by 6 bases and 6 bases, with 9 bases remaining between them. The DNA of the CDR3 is TGTGCCAGCAGCCCGGGCAGCGAGCAGTACTTC. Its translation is CASSPGSEQYF.

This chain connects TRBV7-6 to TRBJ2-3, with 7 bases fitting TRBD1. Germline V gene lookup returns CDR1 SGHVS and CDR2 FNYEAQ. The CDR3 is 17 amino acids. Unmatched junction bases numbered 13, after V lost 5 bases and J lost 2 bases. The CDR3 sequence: CASSLRSGTALTDTQYF. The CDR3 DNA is TGTGCCAGCAGCCTACGGTCCGGGACAGCCCTCACAGATACGCAGTATTTT.

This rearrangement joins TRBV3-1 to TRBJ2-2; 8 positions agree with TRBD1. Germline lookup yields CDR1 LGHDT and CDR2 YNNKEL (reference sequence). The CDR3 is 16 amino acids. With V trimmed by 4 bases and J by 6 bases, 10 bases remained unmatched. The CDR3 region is CASSPRTGWRAGELFF. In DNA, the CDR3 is TGTGCCAGCAGCCCCCGGACAGGGTGGAGGGCCGGGGAGCTGTTTTTT. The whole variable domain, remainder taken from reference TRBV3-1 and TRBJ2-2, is DTAVSQTPKYLVTQMGNDKSIKCEQNLGHDTMYWYKQDSKKFLKIMFSYNNKELIINETVPNRFSPKSPDKAHLNLHINSLELGDSAVYFCASSPRTGWRAGELFFGEGSRLTVL.

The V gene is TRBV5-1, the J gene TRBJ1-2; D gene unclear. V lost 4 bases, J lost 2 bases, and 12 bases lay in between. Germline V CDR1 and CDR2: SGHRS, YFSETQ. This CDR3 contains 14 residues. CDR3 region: CASSGARGNYGYTF. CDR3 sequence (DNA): TGCGCCAGCAGCGGCGCGCGGGGAAACTATGGCTACACCTTC.

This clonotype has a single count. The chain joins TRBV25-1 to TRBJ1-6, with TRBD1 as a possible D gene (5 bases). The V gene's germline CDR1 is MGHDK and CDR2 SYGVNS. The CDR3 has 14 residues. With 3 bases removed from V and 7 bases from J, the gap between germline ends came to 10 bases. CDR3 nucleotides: TGTGCCAGCAGTGACAGGGCCCCCAATTCACCCCTCCACTTT. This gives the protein CASSDRAPNSPLHF.

The CDR3 nucleotides are TGTGCCAGCAGCTTGGCCCTAGGGCTAGCGGGTTACAATGAGCAGTTCTTC. This translates into CASSLALGLAGYNEQFF. V is TRBV5-6 and J is TRBJ2-1, with 8 bases that match TRBD2. This CDR3 contains 17 residues. CDR1 is SGHDT and CDR2 is YYEEEE in the germline V gene. J gave up 4 bases and V 0 bases, and 9 bases lay outside the gene matches.

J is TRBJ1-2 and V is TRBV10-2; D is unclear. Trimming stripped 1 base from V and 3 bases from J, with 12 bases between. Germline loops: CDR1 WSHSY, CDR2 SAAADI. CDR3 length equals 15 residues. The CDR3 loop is CASSEYPALDYGYTF. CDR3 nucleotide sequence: TGCGCCAGCAGTGAGTACCCAGCCCTCGACTATGGCTACACCTTC.